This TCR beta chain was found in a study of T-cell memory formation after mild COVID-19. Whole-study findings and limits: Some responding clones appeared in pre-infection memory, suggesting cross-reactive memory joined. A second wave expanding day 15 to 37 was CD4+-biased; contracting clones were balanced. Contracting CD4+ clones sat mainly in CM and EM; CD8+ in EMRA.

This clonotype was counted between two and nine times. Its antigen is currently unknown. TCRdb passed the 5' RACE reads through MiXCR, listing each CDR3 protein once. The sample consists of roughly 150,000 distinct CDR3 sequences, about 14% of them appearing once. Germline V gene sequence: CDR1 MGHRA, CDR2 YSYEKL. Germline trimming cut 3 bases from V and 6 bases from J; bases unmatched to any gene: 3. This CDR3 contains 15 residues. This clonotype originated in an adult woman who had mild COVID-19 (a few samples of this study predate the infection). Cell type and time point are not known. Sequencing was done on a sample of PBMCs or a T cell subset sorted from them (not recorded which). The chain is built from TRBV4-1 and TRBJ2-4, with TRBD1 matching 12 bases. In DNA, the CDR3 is TGCGCCAGCAGCCACGGGACAGGGGGCATAAACATTCAGTACTTC. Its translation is CASSHGTGGINIQYF.